This TCR beta chain was found in a study of blood T cells in healthy people across ages. Study-wide background: About one barcoded beta molecule per two T cells was the capture yield of template switching.

CDR1 is KGHSH and CDR2 is LQKENI in the germline V gene. The CDR3 is made up of 14 amino acids. The ends were cut back, 0 bases at V and 0 bases at J, with 4 bases in the middle. Details on this clonotype: Its antigen is unknown.

The study's findings and limits: Estimated diversity across one million T cells was deemed an underestimate.

Through a sample-barcoded 5' primer and a J-beta primer mix, a second PCR was run for about 7 to 12 cycles. TCRdb reprocessed the 5' RACE reads via MiXCR and lists one record per CDR3 protein. The sample consists of 800,000 or so distinct CDR3 sequences, roughly 25% of them appearing once. These data were likewise used in another study, on T cells of mothers and their children. From that paper: The people who donated were a few healthy Caucasian mothers and their six children. Each child gave 2.5 million to 3.5 million TCR beta CDR3 reads (each mother, over 8 million).

The TCR comes from a boy younger than 18 in good health. Sequencing was done on a sample of blood. The V gene is TRBV18, the J gene TRBJ2-3, with D uncertain. The CDR3 loop reads CASSPPASTDTQYF. The CDR3 nucleotides are TGTGCCAGCTCACCACCGGCCAGCACAGATACGCAGTATTTT.